This record concerns one T cell receptor beta chain sequence. CDR3 length: 15 residues. Germline loops: CDR1 MDHEN, CDR2 SYDVKM. The V gene lost 2 bases and the J gene lost 5 bases, with 16 bases spanning the gap. The data were taken from a study of T cell responses to AZD1222 COVID-19 vaccine. Using immunoSEQ multiplex PCR, the repertoire was profiled, and TCRdb retains in-frame clones only, with some absent. The data contain nearly 110,000 clones, 70% to 90% of them seen just once; the ten biggest clones take up 4.5% to 5.5%. This clonotype was sampled from an adult who received the AZD1222 COVID-19 vaccine. The chain links TRBV28 to TRBJ2-7, with a possible D match to TRBD1 (6 bases). Sequencing was performed on peripheral blood, taken 28 days after the second AZD1222 dose. CDR3 sequence reads: CASSLASPGADEQYF. CDR3 nucleotides: TGTGCCAGCAGTTTAGCGTCGCCAGGGGCGGACGAGCAGTACTTC.